This entry lists 15 T cell receptor beta chains sequenced from one sample in a study of blood T cells in healthy people across ages. A second PCR, run for about 7 to 12 cycles, used a sample-barcoded 5' primer plus a J-beta primer mix. TCRdb re-derived calls from the 5' RACE reads in MiXCR, one entry per CDR3 protein. The sample consists of 650,000 to 1,000,000 distinct CDR3 sequences, roughly 46% of them appearing once. Sequencing was done on a sample of blood. These receptors all come from an older man in good health.

This clonotype has just a few counts. The chain has TRBV3-1 and TRBJ2-1; TRBD1 matches 8 bases. The CDR3 runs to 16 residues. Germline lookup yields CDR1 LGHDT and CDR2 YNNKEL (reference sequence). J gave up 0 bases and V 4 bases, and 5 bases lay outside the gene matches. The chain's CDR3 is CASSPGQGYSYNEQFF. The CDR3 DNA reads as TGTGCCAGCAGCCCAGGACAGGGATACTCCTACAATGAGCAGTTCTTC.

The CDR3 loop reads CAIRGRGPEQGAGYEQYF. The CDR3 DNA reads TGTGCCATCAGAGGTAGGGGCCCCGAACAGGGGGCTGGGTACGAGCAGTACTTC. This sequence joins TRBV10-3 and TRBJ2-7; TRBD1 aligns across 9 bases. The CDR3 is made up of 18 amino acids. The V and J ends lost 6 bases and 4 bases, in that order; junction bases with no gene match: 19. Germline lookup yields CDR1 ENHRY and CDR2 SYGVKD.

V usage is TRBV20-1 and J usage is TRBJ2-7, with D tentatively TRBD2 (6 bases). The DNA end lines up better with TRBJ2-5; the J call may be wrong. Looked up from germline, CDR1 is DFQATT and CDR2 is SNEGSKA (reference sequence). CDR3 size: 12 residues. In DNA form, the CDR3 reads TGCAGTGCTAGTGGAGGGGAGCCGACCCAGTACTTC. Its translation: CSASGGEPTQYF.

This sequence joins TRBV29-1 and TRBJ2-3, with 7 bases aligning to TRBD1. In germline, CDR1 is SQVTM, CDR2 ANQGSEA. Losses at the gene ends were 1 base for V and 4 bases for J; bases not matched to a gene: 11. The CDR3 sequence is 16 residues long. CDR3 loop: CSVEGGRGGAADTQYF. In DNA, the CDR3 is TGCAGCGTTGAAGGAGGTCGAGGGGGCGCCGCAGATACGCAGTATTTT.

V and J are TRBV20-1 and TRBJ2-5, with 11 positions matching TRBD2. The germline V gene has CDR1 DFQATT and CDR2 SNEGSKA (reference sequence). V dropped 3 bases and J dropped 5; count of bases not matched to a gene: 5. The CDR3 sequence is 14 residues long. CDR3: CSARPGLAAETQYF. The DNA for the CDR3 is TGCAGTGCTAGGCCGGGACTAGCGGCGGAGACCCAGTACTTC.

This sequence joins TRBV25-1 and TRBJ2-6; no clear D. This CDR3 spans 15 amino acids. Trimming left V 5 bases short and J 6 bases short, with 14 bases between. Germline V gene sequence: CDR1 MGHDK, CDR2 SYGVNS. This CDR3 is CASSLGPPEANVLTF. The CDR3 DNA reads as TGTGCCAGCAGTCTTGGGCCCCCAGAGGCCAACGTCCTGACTTTC. The variable domain in full, completed from reference TRBV25-1 and TRBJ2-6, reads EADIYQTPRYLVIGTGKKITLECSQTMGHDKMYWYQQDPGMELHLIHYSYGVNSTEKGDLSSESTVSRIRTEHFPLTLESARPSHTSQYLCASSLGPPEANVLTFGAGSRLTVL.

This clonotype was seen more than once but under ten times. V is TRBV30 and J is TRBJ2-1; D gene uncertain. CDR3 length: 13 amino acids. Germline CDR1 GTSNPN, CDR2 SVGIG (reference sequence). The V end was cut by 8 bases, the J end by 3 bases, with 14 bases between. The CDR3 spells CAVTDWSYNEQFF. CDR3 DNA sequence: TGTGCCGTAACTGACTGGAGCTACAATGAGCAGTTCTTC.

V is TRBV7-2 and J is TRBJ2-5; 8 nucleotides line up with TRBD2. This CDR3 contains 15 residues. V dropped 4 bases and J dropped 5; count of bases not matched to a gene: 9. Germline V gives CDR1 SGHTA, CDR2 FQGNSA. Here the CDR3 reads CASSSLLGRGETQYF. CDR3 DNA: TGTGCCAGCAGCTCTCTACTCGGGAGGGGGGAGACCCAGTACTTC. Combining the CDR3 with reference TRBV7-2 and TRBJ2-5 gives the whole variable domain GAGVSQSPSNKVTEKGKDVELRCDPISGHTALYWYRQSLGQGLEFLIYFQGNSAPDKSGLPSDRFSAERTGGSVSTLTIQRTQQEDSAVYLCASSSLLGRGETQYFGPGTRLLVL.

The CDR3 region is CATSRWGQGDETQYF. The CDR3 DNA reads as TGTGCCACCAGCAGATGGGGGCAAGGTGACGAGACCCAGTACTTC. V and J are TRBV15 and TRBJ2-5, with a tentative D call TRBD1 (6 bases). Germline V gives CDR1 LNHNV, CDR2 YYDKDF (reference sequence). The ends were cut back, 2 bases at V and 5 bases at J, with 15 bases in the middle. This CDR3 comprises 15 residues.

V gene TRBV6-6 combines with J gene TRBJ2-1; 11 bases agree with TRBD1. The CDR3 is 15 residues long. The germline gives CDR1 MNHNY, CDR2 SVGAGI (reference sequence). The trim removed 5 bases at V and 13 bases at J, leaving 13 bases unmatched. The CDR3 protein is CASSPPGQGEETQFF. The CDR3, as DNA: TGTGCCAGCAGTCCCCCGGGACAGGGGGAAGAGACCCAGTTCTTC.

About this clonotype: A read error may account for a junction end that differs from germline. This chain uses TRBV6-5 with TRBJ2-3; D gene ambiguous. This CDR3 spans 14 amino acids. Germline CDR1 MNHEY, CDR2 SVGAGI. The CDR3 sequence: CASSDSVGSDTQYF. The CDR3 nucleotides read TGTGCCAGCAGTGACTCGGTAGGGTCAGATACGCAGTATTTT.

The rearrangement joins TRBV15 to TRBJ2-7, with D uncertain. V was cut by 0 bases and J by 2 bases, with 11 bases left in between. Looked up from germline, CDR1 is LNHNV and CDR2 is YYDKDF (reference sequence). The CDR3 length is 15 residues. Here the CDR3 DNA reads TGTGCCACCAGCAGAGATGGCGGAGCTACCTACGAGCAGTACTTC. Protein: CATSRDGGATYEQYF. Together with reference TRBV15 and TRBJ2-7, the CDR3 gives the full variable domain: DAMVIQNPRYQVTQFGKPVTLSCSQTLNHNVMYWYQQKSSQAPKLLFHYYDKDFNNEADTPDNFQSRRPNTSFCFLDIRSPGLGDTAMYLCATSRDGGATYEQYFGPGTRLTVT.

The chain couples TRBV7-2 to TRBJ2-3; 7 bases fit TRBD1. The J segment lost 5 bases and the V segment lost 1 base, leaving 3 bases of the junction unmatched. The V gene's germline CDR1 is SGHTA and CDR2 FQGNSA. The CDR3 consists of 14 residues. CDR3 sequence reads: CASSLDRGVDTQYF. The CDR3 DNA follows: TGTGCCAGCAGCTTAGACAGGGGCGTAGATACGCAGTATTTT. Drawing the rest from reference TRBV7-2 and TRBJ2-3, the complete variable domain is GAGVSQSPSNKVTEKGKDVELRCDPISGHTALYWYRQSLGQGLEFLIYFQGNSAPDKSGLPSDRFSAERTGGSVSTLTIQRTQQEDSAVYLCASSLDRGVDTQYFGPGTRLTVL.

This clonotype came up a few times. The V and J genes are TRBV3-1 and TRBJ2-1; no clear D. The CDR3 length is 13 residues. Looked up from germline, CDR1 is LGHDT and CDR2 is YNNKEL (reference sequence). V lost 2 bases, J lost 6 bases, and 8 bases lay in between. CDR3 sequence reads: CASSQNSINEQFF. The DNA for the CDR3 is TGTGCCAGCAGCCAAAACAGTATCAATGAGCAGTTCTTC.

The chain is built from TRBV28 and TRBJ2-7; D is uncertain. The CDR3 sequence is 12 residues long. Trimming took off 1 base at V and 7 bases at J, with 8 bases between the two ends. CDR1 is MDHEN and CDR2 is SYDVKM in the germline V gene. The chain's CDR3 is CASSLYRSEQYF. CDR3 bases: TGTGCCAGCAGTTTATACCGCTCTGAGCAGTACTTC.